This T cell receptor beta chain appears in the sequencing data of a study of shared clonotypes between healthy human individuals. TCRdb's table, derived via immunoSEQ multiplex PCR, lists solely in-frame clones and lacks some. The sample holds approximately 1,500,000 clones, 95% to 99% seen once. Trimming removed 2 bases from V and 1 base from J, with 11 bases in between. CDR3 size: 15 residues. From germline, CDR1 is MGHDK and CDR2 SYGVNS. This clonotype originated in a man under 40 in good health. The chain employs TRBV25-1 and TRBJ2-5; the D is unclear. The sequencing sample was made of naive CD4+ T cells sorted from blood. Subset given: CD45RA+ positively selected. The CDR3 is CASSEGQSSQETQYF. CDR3 DNA sequence: TGTGCCAGCAGTGAAGGGCAGTCCTCCCAAGAGACCCAGTACTTC. The whole variable domain, remainder taken from reference TRBV25-1 and TRBJ2-5, is EADIYQTPRYLVIGTGKKITLECSQTMGHDKMYWYQQDPGMELHLIHYSYGVNSTEKGDLSSESTVSRIRTEHFPLTLESARPSHTSQYLCASSEGQSSQETQYFGPGTRLLVL.